Listed below are T cell receptor beta chains from one sample, sequenced in a study of prognosis after radiotherapy for stage I lung cancer. TCRdb re-analysed the multiplex PCR reads in MiXCR, keeping a single row per CDR3 protein. The sample includes nearly 35,000 distinct CDR3 sequences, approximately 29% of them seen just once. Sample: PBMCs, taken before or after stereotactic body radiation therapy (not recorded which). These receptors originate from a donor of 50 years or more with non-small cell lung cancer. The CDR3 runs from the conserved cysteine through the conserved F or W. A D gene is named only where the DNA matches it firmly. Size is stated for part of the rows, as once, few or many counts, or as a class when the clone is expanded.

v_call: TRBV6-2/TRBV6-3
clone_size: many
j_call: TRBJ2-3
d_call: TRBD1
cdr3_length: 12
cdr3_nt: TGTGCCAGCAGTTACGGGACAGGAACGCAGTATTTT
cdr3_aa: CASSYGTGTQYF

v_call: TRBV4-1
clone_size: many
j_call: TRBJ2-6
d_call: -
cdr3_length: 18
cdr3_nt: TGCGCCAGCAGCCAAGGGGTGCAGAGGCTAGCTGGGGCCAACGTCCTGACTTTC
cdr3_aa: CASSQGVQRLAGANVLTF

v_call: TRBV19
clone_size: -
j_call: TRBJ1-2
d_call: -
cdr3_length: 17
cdr3_nt: TGTGCCAGTAGTATCCACATCGGGGGAAATGTAAACTATGGCTACACCTTC
cdr3_aa: CASSIHIGGNVNYGYTF

v_call: TRBV4-2
clone_size: many
j_call: TRBJ1-5
d_call: -
cdr3_length: 15
cdr3_nt: TGTGCCAGCAGCCAAGACCGGCAGCTCAATCAGCCCCAGCATTTT
cdr3_aa: CASSQDRQLNQPQHF

v_call: TRBV7-9
clone_size: many
j_call: TRBJ1-4
d_call: TRBD1
cdr3_length: 14
cdr3_nt: TGTGCCAGCAGCACCGGGACAGGGAGCGAAAAACTGTTTTTT
cdr3_aa: CASSTGTGSEKLFF

v_call: TRBV7-2
clone_size: many
j_call: TRBJ2-5
d_call: -
cdr3_length: 16
cdr3_nt: TGTGCCAGCAGCCTCAATGGGAGACGTTCAGGAGAGACCCAGTACTTC
cdr3_aa: CASSLNGRRSGETQYF

v_call: TRBV11-1
clone_size: many
j_call: TRBJ2-1
d_call: TRBD2
cdr3_length: 20
cdr3_nt: TGTGCCAGCAGCTTACGTGGTCTAGCGGGGGGCCCCAGCTCCTACAATGAGCAGTTCTTC
cdr3_aa: CASSLRGLAGGPSSYNEQFF

v_call: TRBV5-1
clone_size: -
j_call: TRBJ2-7
d_call: TRBD1
cdr3_length: 12
cdr3_nt: TGCGCCAGCAGCCCTGACAGGGACGAGCAGTACTTC
cdr3_aa: CASSPDRDEQYF

v_call: TRBV30
clone_size: many
j_call: TRBJ1-5
d_call: TRBD1
cdr3_length: 13
cdr3_nt: TGTGCCTGGGGACAGGACAGTCTTCAGCCCCAGCATTTT
cdr3_aa: CAWGQDSLQPQHF

v_call: TRBV5-1
clone_size: -
j_call: TRBJ2-1
d_call: -
cdr3_length: 14
cdr3_nt: TGCGCCAGCAGCCCAAGGGGGAGGGGCGATGAGCAGTTCTTC
cdr3_aa: CASSPRGRGDEQFF

v_call: TRBV15
clone_size: many
j_call: TRBJ2-5
d_call: -
cdr3_length: 16
cdr3_nt: TGTGCCACCAGCAGAGCGGGGCAGGGGCAATGGGAGACCCAGTACTTC
cdr3_aa: CATSRAGQGQWETQYF

v_call: TRBV6-2/TRBV6-3
clone_size: -
j_call: TRBJ2-2
d_call: -
cdr3_length: 14
cdr3_nt: TGTGCCAGCATTACATACAGGTCCGGCGGGGAGCTGTTTTTT
cdr3_aa: CASITYRSGGELFF

v_call: TRBV3-1
clone_size: many
j_call: TRBJ2-5
d_call: -
cdr3_length: 13
cdr3_nt: TGTGCCAGCAGCCAAGGGACGGAAGGGACCCAGTACTTC
cdr3_aa: CASSQGTEGTQYF

v_call: TRBV18
clone_size: many
j_call: TRBJ2-7
d_call: -
cdr3_length: 15
cdr3_nt: TGTGCCAGCTCACCAGTAGCCAGTAGCTCCTACGAGCAGTACTTC
cdr3_aa: CASSPVASSSYEQYF

v_call: TRBV6-1
clone_size: few
j_call: TRBJ2-7
d_call: -
cdr3_length: 12
cdr3_nt: TGTGCCAGCAAGGACAACTCCTACGAGCAGTACTTC
cdr3_aa: CASKDNSYEQYF

v_call: TRBV4-1
clone_size: many
j_call: TRBJ1-1
d_call: TRBD1
cdr3_length: 18
cdr3_nt: TGCGCCAGCAGCCAAGACACCCTACAGGGGGCAAGTCCCACTGAAGCTTTCTTT
cdr3_aa: CASSQDTLQGASPTEAFF

v_call: TRBV20-1
clone_size: many
j_call: TRBJ2-3
d_call: -
cdr3_length: 14
cdr3_nt: TGCAGTGCTAGGGGCGCTAGCGCCTCAGATACGCAGTATTTT
cdr3_aa: CSARGASASDTQYF

v_call: TRBV28
clone_size: -
j_call: TRBJ1-4
d_call: -
cdr3_length: 14
cdr3_nt: TGTGCCAGCAGTTTCCAACAGGGCCTTGAAAAACTGTTTTTT
cdr3_aa: CASSFQQGLEKLFF

v_call: TRBV7-2
clone_size: many
j_call: TRBJ2-3
d_call: TRBD2
cdr3_length: 15
cdr3_nt: TGTGCCAGCAGCCCCGGGACTAGCCGGGCAGATACGCAGTATTTT
cdr3_aa: CASSPGTSRADTQYF

v_call: TRBV5-1
clone_size: -
j_call: TRBJ1-6
d_call: -
cdr3_length: 19
cdr3_nt: TGCGCCAGCAGCTTGGTCCCGGCAGCCGCGATCTCTTATAATTCACCCCTCCACTTT
cdr3_aa: CASSLVPAAAISYNSPLHF

v_call: TRBV11-2
clone_size: once
j_call: TRBJ2-2
d_call: TRBD2
cdr3_length: 12
cdr3_nt: TGTGCCAGCAGCTTCGGCAGCGGGGGGCTGTTTTTT
cdr3_aa: CASSFGSGGLFF

v_call: TRBV2
clone_size: many
j_call: TRBJ1-2
d_call: TRBD1
cdr3_length: 15
cdr3_nt: TGTGCCAGCAACCCCGAGGCAGGGGGCGTCTATGGCTACACCTTC
cdr3_aa: CASNPEAGGVYGYTF

v_call: TRBV10-3
clone_size: many
j_call: TRBJ1-2
d_call: TRBD1
cdr3_length: 13
cdr3_nt: TGTGCCATCAGGACGACAGGGGGCGAGGGCTACACCTTC
cdr3_aa: CAIRTTGGEGYTF

v_call: TRBV12-3/TRBV12-4
clone_size: -
j_call: TRBJ1-2
d_call: -
cdr3_length: 14
cdr3_nt: TGTGCCAGCAGTAATCGGGGGAGGCCTGATGGCTACACCTTC
cdr3_aa: CASSNRGRPDGYTF

v_call: TRBV20-1
clone_size: many
j_call: TRBJ1-3
d_call: -
cdr3_length: 13
cdr3_nt: TGCAGTGCTAGGGGTTACTCTGGAAACACCATATATTTT
cdr3_aa: CSARGYSGNTIYF

v_call: TRBV7-9
clone_size: few
j_call: TRBJ2-7
d_call: TRBD1
cdr3_length: 13
cdr3_nt: TGTGCCAGCAGCCTTGAGACAGGGGGCGAGCAGTACTTC
cdr3_aa: CASSLETGGEQYF

v_call: TRBV20-1
clone_size: many
j_call: TRBJ2-7
d_call: TRBD1
cdr3_length: 16
cdr3_nt: TGCAGTGCTAGAGACCACCTCCGGGACAGGGAATTCGAGCAGTACTTC
cdr3_aa: CSARDHLRDREFEQYF

v_call: TRBV6-1
clone_size: -
j_call: TRBJ2-7
d_call: TRBD1
cdr3_length: 15
cdr3_nt: TGTGCCAGCAGCTCTACCGACAGGGTTCGCTACGAGCAGTACTTC
cdr3_aa: CASSSTDRVRYEQYF

v_call: TRBV20-1
clone_size: many
j_call: TRBJ2-3
d_call: -
cdr3_length: 15
cdr3_nt: TGCAGTGCTAGGATTGGGGGAACTAGCACAGATACGCAGTATTTT
cdr3_aa: CSARIGGTSTDTQYF

v_call: TRBV20-1
clone_size: many
j_call: TRBJ1-6
d_call: -
cdr3_length: 16
cdr3_nt: TGCAGTGCTAGACAAGGAGGTACTGACTATAATTCACCCCTCCACTTT
cdr3_aa: CSARQGGTDYNSPLHF

v_call: TRBV5-1
clone_size: many
j_call: TRBJ2-4
d_call: -
cdr3_length: 14
cdr3_nt: TGCGCCAGCAGCTCCCGGGACGACAAAAACATTCAGTACTTC
cdr3_aa: CASSSRDDKNIQYF

v_call: TRBV12-3/TRBV12-4
clone_size: -
j_call: TRBJ1-6
d_call: TRBD1
cdr3_length: 13
cdr3_nt: TGTGCCAGCAAAGGACAGGTGAATTCACCCCTCCACTTT
cdr3_aa: CASKGQVNSPLHF

v_call: TRBV9
clone_size: many
j_call: TRBJ2-7
d_call: TRBD1
cdr3_length: 12
cdr3_nt: TGTGCCAGTGGGACAGGGGGCTACGAGCAGTACTTC
cdr3_aa: CASGTGGYEQYF

v_call: TRBV20-1
clone_size: many
j_call: TRBJ2-3
d_call: TRBD1
cdr3_length: 15
cdr3_nt: TGCAGTGCTCCCCCTGGACAGGGGGCTTCAGATACGCAGTATTTT
cdr3_aa: CSAPPGQGASDTQYF

v_call: TRBV20-1
clone_size: many
j_call: TRBJ1-5
d_call: -
cdr3_length: 13
cdr3_nt: TGCAGTGCTAGTGGGAGGGATTATCAGCCCCAGCATTTT
cdr3_aa: CSASGRDYQPQHF

v_call: TRBV6-1
clone_size: -
j_call: TRBJ1-1
d_call: -
cdr3_length: 13
cdr3_nt: TGTGCCAGCAGTTACCGACTTAACACTGAAGCTTTCTTT
cdr3_aa: CASSYRLNTEAFF

v_call: TRBV28
clone_size: many
j_call: TRBJ1-1
d_call: -
cdr3_length: 15
cdr3_nt: TGTGCCAGCCACTCCCCCAGAGGGGTGAACACTGAAGCTTTCTTT
cdr3_aa: CASHSPRGVNTEAFF

v_call: TRBV6-1
clone_size: -
j_call: TRBJ2-7
d_call: -
cdr3_length: 17
cdr3_nt: TGTGCCAGCAGTGAGGCTTACCAGGGATTCGGCTCCTACGATCAGCACTTC
cdr3_aa: CASSEAYQGFGSYDQHF

v_call: TRBV5-1
clone_size: many
j_call: TRBJ2-5
d_call: -
cdr3_length: 12
cdr3_nt: TGCGCCAGCAGCTTGGAACAAGAGACCCAGTACTTC
cdr3_aa: CASSLEQETQYF

v_call: TRBV7-8
clone_size: many
j_call: TRBJ2-7
d_call: -
cdr3_length: 14
cdr3_nt: TGTGCCAGCAGCCACGACAGGTGGGACTACGAGCAGTACTTC
cdr3_aa: CASSHDRWDYEQYF

v_call: TRBV24-1
clone_size: many
j_call: TRBJ1-2
d_call: TRBD1
cdr3_length: 15
cdr3_nt: TGTGCCACCAGTGACCGCGGACAGGGAGGGCATGGCTACACCTTC
cdr3_aa: CATSDRGQGGHGYTF